The 13 T cell receptor beta chains below were found in one sample sequenced in a study of a mutant IDH1 vaccine in newly diagnosed glioma. Antigen specificity for these receptors is unknown. Described time point: week 35, safety follow-up. Every vaccine dose comprised 300 ug of mutant IDH1 20-mer peptide plus topical imiquimod. Clones were read by immunoSEQ multiplex PCR, and TCRdb kept only the in-frame ones, dropping some. Of tens of thousands of clones in the sample, about 86% were seen once. The sample consisted of PBMCs, taken from a glioma patient whose treatment included an IDH1 peptide vaccine. The origin of the receptors is a man aged 35 to 55 with glioma.

The chain employs TRBV18 and TRBJ2-7; 13 positions agree with TRBD2. CDR3 length: 17 amino acids. V gave up 0 bases and J gave up 5 bases; unmatched junction bases: 7. Germline CDR1 reads KGHSH; CDR2 reads LQKENI. The DNA for the CDR3 is TGTGCCAGCTCACCACCCCCTACTAGCGGGAGGGCCCACGAGCAGTACTTC. Translation: CASSPPPTSGRAHEQYF.

This chain connects TRBV5-4 to TRBJ2-7; no firm D call. V dropped 4 bases and J dropped 3 bases, with 20 bases sitting between them. The CDR3 contains 16 residues. Germline V gene data show CDR1 as SGHNT and CDR2 as YYREEE (reference sequence). CDR3 nucleotides: TGTGCCAGCAGCCCCTCCTTTGGGTCGCCTAGCTACGAGCAGTACTTC. Protein sequence: CASSPSFGSPSYEQYF. Combining the CDR3 with reference TRBV5-4 and TRBJ2-7 gives the whole variable domain ETGVTQSPTHLIKTRGQQVTLRCSSQSGHNTVSWYQQALGQGPQFIFQYYREEENGRGNFPPRFSGLQFPNYSSELNVNALELDDSALYLCASSPSFGSPSYEQYFGPGTRLTVT.

The genes are TRBV6-6 and TRBJ2-7; 10 bases are shared with TRBD1. Trimming removed 2 bases from V and 6 bases from J; junction bases left unmatched: 7. Germline CDR1 and CDR2: MNHNY and SVGAGI (reference sequence). This CDR3 is built from 15 residues. DNA for the CDR3: TGTGCCAGCAGTTACGGGACAGGGGCAACTTCCGAGCAGTACTTC. Amino acids: CASSYGTGATSEQYF.

The V and J genes are TRBV7-2 and TRBJ2-7, with D possibly being TRBD2 (6 bases). This CDR3 has 15 amino acids. V lost 6 bases and J lost 4, with 19 bases in between. The germline V gene encodes CDR1 SGHTA and CDR2 FQGNSA. Written as DNA, the CDR3 is TGTGCCAGCAGTCGTTCGCCCGGGACTGGTTACGAGCAGTACTTC. This translates into CASSRSPGTGYEQYF.

This clone has just a few counts. The J gene is TRBJ2-5, the V gene TRBV5-4, with 9 bases matching TRBD2. Germline CDR1 SGHNT, CDR2 YYREEE (reference sequence). With V trimmed by 2 bases and J by 4 bases, 12 bases remained unmatched. The CDR3 consists of 17 residues. This chain's CDR3 is CASSLRGSGRVGETQYF. Here the CDR3 DNA reads TGTGCCAGCAGCTTACGGGGTAGCGGGAGAGTAGGAGAGACCCAGTACTTC.

The chain joins TRBV19 to TRBJ1-1; D gene unclear. The length of the CDR3 is 15 residues. Germline CDR1 reads LNHDA; CDR2 reads SQIVND (reference sequence). Trimming removed 5 bases from V and 0 bases from J, with 13 bases in between. The chain's CDR3 is CASSAARFLNTEAFF. The CDR3 nucleotides read TGTGCCAGTAGTGCCGCCCGATTCCTGAACACTGAAGCTTTCTTT.

V usage is TRBV6-5 and J usage is TRBJ1-2; D ambiguous. Trimming pared 6 bases from V and 0 bases from J, leaving 11 bases between. The germline gives CDR1 MNHEY, CDR2 SVGAGI. The CDR3 has 14 residues. The CDR3 here is CASSRTEANYGYTF. The CDR3 bases are TGTGCCAGCAGCCGGACGGAGGCTAACTATGGCTACACCTTC.

V gene TRBV18 combines with J gene TRBJ1-2, with 7 bases aligning to TRBD1. Trimming at V came to 3 bases and at J to 8 bases, leaving 6 bases not matched to a gene. The germline gives CDR1 KGHSH, CDR2 LQKENI. This CDR3 is built from 13 residues. CDR3 sequence (DNA): TGTGCCAGCTCACCTGGGACAGAAGGGGGCTACACCTTC. Its protein is CASSPGTEGGYTF.

This rearrangement joins TRBV18 to TRBJ2-2, with 9 bases identical to TRBD2. CDR3 length: 16 amino acids. V lost 2 bases to trimming and J lost 7 bases; unmatched junction nucleotides: 8. Germline CDR1 reads KGHSH; CDR2 reads LQKENI. In DNA form, the CDR3 reads TGTGCCAGCTCACCAGATAGCGGGAGAGAAGGCGGGGAGCTGTTTTTT. It is translated as CASSPDSGREGGELFF.

The chain combines TRBV7-9 with TRBJ1-1; D is uncertain. Germline V lookup: CDR1 SEHNR, CDR2 FQNEAQ (reference sequence). The V and J ends lost 3 bases and 0 bases respectively, with 2 bases between them. The CDR3 covers 12 residues. This CDR3 is CASSLMNTEAFF. CDR3 DNA sequence: TGTGCCAGCAGCTTGATGAACACTGAAGCTTTCTTT.

J is TRBJ2-7 and V is TRBV7-2; 7 bases fit TRBD2. CDR1 is SGHTA, CDR2 FQGNSA, per germline. The CDR3 runs 15 residues. The V segment lost 3 bases and the J segment 6 bases; nucleotides outside the gene matches: 11. The CDR3 region has the DNA TGTGCCAGCAGCTTTAGGCGGGAGAGCCCCCTCGAGCAGTACTTC. Amino acids: CASSFRRESPLEQYF.

The chain has TRBV7-2 and TRBJ2-7, with 12 nucleotides matching TRBD2. The CDR3 runs 16 residues. Germline CDR1 reads SGHTA; CDR2 reads FQGNSA. V gave up 5 bases and J gave up 4 bases; unmatched junction bases: 9. In DNA, the CDR3 is TGTGCCAGCAGCGGCCCTAGCGGGAGGGCTCGGTACGAGCAGTACTTC. Its protein is CASSGPSGRARYEQYF.

V gene TRBV7-2 combines with J gene TRBJ2-3, with a tentative D call TRBD1 (5 bases). Between the trimmed V and J ends, which lost 2 bases and 2 bases, there was a span of 11 bases. Germline V gives CDR1 SGHTA, CDR2 FQGNSA. The CDR3 loop spans 15 amino acids. CDR3 loop: CASSLKYRTTDTQYF. The DNA of the CDR3 is TGTGCCAGCAGCTTAAAATACAGGACCACAGATACGCAGTATTTT.